Listed below are T cell receptor beta chains from one sample, sequenced in a study of glioma-infiltrating T cells after dendritic cell vaccination. TCRdb keeps only in-frame clones here, not all; method: immunoSEQ multiplex PCR. The sample shows around 58,000 clones, approximately 85% of them seen only once. The sample here was blood, taken before dendritic cell vaccination. These receptors came from a human donor with glioblastoma. Each CDR3 is given with its conserved first and last residue. Fields, in order: D gene, J gene, clone size, V gene, CDR3 DNA, CDR3 protein. A D gene is named only where the DNA matches it firmly. The size field is filled for only some rows; it gives once, few, many or a size class.

>NA|TRBJ1-1|NA|TRBV23-1
TGCGCCAGCAGTGGCCAGGCGGCTAGCGGGGACACTGAAGCTTTCTTT
CASSGQAASGDTEAFF
>NA|TRBJ2-3|NA|TRBV5-1
TGCGCCAGCAGCTTGGCACGCGGCCTCACAGATACGCAGTATTTT
CASSLARGLTDTQYF
>NA|TRBJ1-2|NA|TRBV6-6
TGTGCCAGCAGGCTACAGGGTCCAGGGTATGGCTACACCTTC
CASRLQGPGYGYTF
>NA|TRBJ1-5|once|TRBV2
TGTGCCAGCAGTGAAACGTGGCAGGGGTATAGCAATCAGCCCCAGCATTTT
CASSETWQGYSNQPQHF
>NA|TRBJ1-4|NA|TRBV7-2
TGTGCCAGCAGCTTAGAGCTCTCGGGTTCCCCTAATGAAAAACTGTTTTTT
CASSLELSGSPNEKLFF
>TRBD1|TRBJ1-6|NA|TRBV5-4
TGTGCCAGCAGCCCCGACAGGGTGAGGTCACCCCTCCACTTT
CASSPDRVRSPLHF
>TRBD1|TRBJ2-7|NA|TRBV28
TGTGCCAGCAGTGACAGGGTCGAGCAGTACTTC
CASSDRVEQYF
>NA|TRBJ1-5|few|TRBV28
TGTGCCAGCAGTTTAGGGCCCAATCAGCCCCAGCATTTT
CASSLGPNQPQHF
>NA|TRBJ2-5|NA|TRBV28
TGTGCCAGCAGTGCGAGGGGGGGAGGGGTAGAGACCCAGTACTTC
CASSARGGGVETQYF
>TRBD1|TRBJ2-6|NA|TRBV30
TGTGCCTGGCTCACGGGACAGGGATTCTCTGGGGCCAACGTCCTGACTTTC
CAWLTGQGFSGANVLTF
>NA|TRBJ2-5|NA|TRBV9
TGTGCCAGCAGCGTAGGGGCTAGGGACGGAGGGGAGACCCAGTACTTC
CASSVGARDGGETQYF
>TRBD1|TRBJ2-6|NA|TRBV5-5
TGTGCCAGCAGCTTGGGGCAGGGGGCTGGGGCCAACGTCCTGACTTTC
CASSLGQGAGANVLTF
>NA|TRBJ2-7|NA|TRBV7-8
TGTGCCAGCAGCTTAGGGCCAGGGTCCTACGAGCAGTACTTC
CASSLGPGSYEQYF
>TRBD1|TRBJ1-5|NA|TRBV5-8
TGTGCCAGCAGCTCCCGACAGGGGAATCAGCCCCAGCATTTT
CASSSRQGNQPQHF
>NA|TRBJ1-3|NA|TRBV6-1
TGTGCCAGCAGTAGCCGGGAGGGTGCTGGAAACACCATATATTTT
CASSSREGAGNTIYF
>NA|TRBJ2-3|NA|TRBV4-1
TGCGCCAGCAGCCAAGTTAATATGGGCTTCACAGATACGCAGTATTTT
CASSQVNMGFTDTQYF
>NA|TRBJ1-2|NA|TRBV4-2
TGTGCCAGCAGCCCCCGGCCGGGCTATGGCTACACCTTC
CASSPRPGYGYTF
>NA|TRBJ1-5|NA|TRBV5-1
TGCGCCAGCAGCTTGTTAGGGGGGGCGGGTCAGCCCCAGCATTTT
CASSLLGGAGQPQHF
>TRBD2|TRBJ2-3|NA|TRBV28
TGTGCCAGCACACCCCGAGGGCTACTTAGCGGGGGTACAGATACGCAGTATTTT
CASTPRGLLSGGTDTQYF
>NA|TRBJ1-5|NA|TRBV19
TGTGCCAGTCAGATGGGGGGTGGGGGTAATCAGCCCCAGCATTTT
CASQMGGGGNQPQHF
>TRBD1|TRBJ1-6|few|TRBV7-2
TGTGCCAGCAGCTTACGGGGTGGGACAGGGGGTTCACCCCTCCACTTT
CASSLRGGTGGSPLHF